The present TCR beta chain was sequenced within a study of blood T cell repertoires in COVID-19. Looking at the study overall: From T cells, B-cell-depleted T cells, or PBMCs came the material, which was cDNA or gDNA.

Germline V gene sequence: CDR1 SGHTA, CDR2 FQGNSA. The CDR3 sequence is 14 residues long. The germline V and J ends were trimmed by 1 base and 6 bases, with 9 bases remaining between them. Original handling: Estimation of nucleated cell counts was performed using reference gene primer amplification. Measured with immunoSEQ multiplex PCR; TCRdb has only the in-frame clones, and not every one. That table gives V, J and clone size, and the DNA gave D and trimming. The profile shows nearly 250,000 clones, about 82% of them singletons. The sequence was obtained from a woman older than 75 with COVID-19, enrolled during active disease. Sequencing was carried out using peripheral blood. The chain recombines TRBV7-2 with TRBJ2-2, with D unclear. CDR3 sequence (DNA): TGTGCCAGCAGCTTAGGCGCGGCTGCCGGGGAGCTGTTTTTT. Its translation: CASSLGAAAGELFF.